These 28 T cell receptor beta chains came from one sample sequenced in a study of neurological immune-mediated disorders. A single record per CDR3 protein comes from TCRdb applying MiXCR to the 5' RACE reads. The sample gives about 71,000 distinct CDR3 sequences, less than 5.5% of which show up once; 6.9% is in the top ten. Sample: PBMCs. The source is a man younger than 40 with multiple sclerosis.

This clonotype was recorded at least ten times. CDR3 coding DNA: TGTGCCAGTTACTCGCCCGGCAGGAACTATGGCTACACCTTC. Translated: CASYSPGRNYGYTF. V usage is TRBV27 and J usage is TRBJ1-2, with no clear D. Trimming cost V 9 bases and J 2 bases, with 16 bases left between them. Germline values: CDR1 MNHEY, CDR2 SMNVEV (reference sequence). This CDR3 comprises 14 residues.

This clonotype was counted many times. The V call is TRBV5-5, the J call TRBJ1-6; no clear D gene. CDR1 SGHKS and CDR2 YYEKEE come from the germline V gene (reference sequence). CDR3 length: 15 residues. Between the trimmed V and J ends, which lost 4 bases and 0 bases, there was a span of 8 bases. The CDR3 sequence: CASSARSSYNSPLHF. As DNA, the CDR3 is TGTGCCAGCAGCGCGAGGAGCTCCTATAATTCACCCCTCCACTTT.

This clonotype was observed at least ten times. The V call is TRBV20-1, the J call TRBJ1-1; 10 nucleotides line up with TRBD1. The germline V gene has CDR1 DFQATT and CDR2 SNEGSKA (reference sequence). V dropped 6 bases and J dropped 8; count of bases not matched to a gene: 12. The CDR3 spans 14 residues. The CDR3 sequence is CSATTGTGVAEAFF. The DNA for the CDR3 is TGCAGTGCAACTACCGGGACAGGGGTAGCCGAAGCTTTCTTT.

This clonotype appeared many times. One junction end does not reproduce the germline sequence, and a read error may be involved. The chain combines TRBV11-2 with TRBJ1-1; D is unclear. The CDR3 consists of 14 residues. The germline V gene encodes CDR1 SGHAT and CDR2 FQNNGV. This chain's CDR3 is CASSLEIRGTEAFF. The DNA for the CDR3 is TGTGCCAGCAGCCTAGAAATACGCGGCACCGAAGCTTTCTTT.

The V gene is TRBV15, the J gene TRBJ1-1, with D possibly matching TRBD1 (6 bases). V was trimmed by 3 bases and J by 0 bases, leaving 11 bases between them. Germline V CDR1 and CDR2: LNHNV, YYDKDF (reference sequence). The CDR3 sequence is 15 residues long. The CDR3 reads CATSRAGHMNTEAFF. As DNA, the CDR3 is TGTGCCACCAGCAGGGCGGGACACATGAACACTGAAGCTTTCTTT.

Ten or more counts support this clonotype. The rearrangement uses TRBV6-5 and TRBJ2-2; D not resolved. V was trimmed by 2 bases and J by 3 bases, leaving 7 bases between them. The CDR3 runs 14 residues. Germline CDR1 reads MNHEY; CDR2 reads SVGAGI. The CDR3 sequence: CASSYDGYTGELFF. CDR3 DNA: TGTGCCAGCAGTTACGACGGGTACACCGGGGAGCTGTTTTTT.

The chain carries TRBV3-1 and TRBJ1-5; unclear D gene. The CDR3 is 13 amino acids. CDR1 is LGHDT, CDR2 YNNKEL, per germline (reference sequence). V shed 4 bases and J shed 5 bases, with 9 bases lying between them. As DNA, the CDR3 is TGTGCCAGCAGCCTTACAGATTATCAGCCCCAGCATTTT. Amino acids: CASSLTDYQPQHF.

This clonotype was detected many times. The chain carries TRBV12-3 or TRBV12-4 and TRBJ2-2; D gene uncertain. This CDR3 has 10 residues. V was shortened by 6 bases and J by 7 bases, with 3 bases between the two germline ends. The CDR3 nucleotides read TGTGCCAGCAGAGGCGGGGAGCTGTTTTTT. Translated, it gives CASRGGELFF.

This clonotype has only a few counts. The chain carries TRBV5-1 and TRBJ1-1; unclear D gene. The CDR3 extends over 14 amino acids. Trimming stripped 0 bases from V and 4 bases from J, with 10 bases between. The germline gives CDR1 SGHRS, CDR2 YFSETQ. In DNA form, the CDR3 reads TGCGCCAGCAGCTTGGCGGCAGCGCGCACTGAAGCTTTCTTT. It encodes CASSLAAARTEAFF.

This clonotype was counted a few times. The chain has TRBV9 and TRBJ1-3; 10 bases align to TRBD1. Germline loops: CDR1 SGDLS, CDR2 YYNGEE. The CDR3 sequence is 16 residues long. Trimming at V came to 1 base and at J to 6 bases, leaving 7 bases not matched to a gene. DNA of the CDR3: TGTGCCAGCAGCGTACCTCCGACAGGGGGCATAAACACCATATATTTT. Translated: CASSVPPTGGINTIYF.

This clonotype was recorded many times. This sequence joins TRBV5-1 and TRBJ1-6; D ambiguous. Between the trimmed V and J ends, which lost 0 bases and 2 bases, there was a span of 9 bases. From germline, CDR1 is SGHRS and CDR2 YFSETQ. The CDR3 spans 16 residues. CDR3 in DNA: TGCGCCAGCAGCTTGGTGACAATCGCCTATAATTCACCCCTCCACTTT. This sequence encodes CASSLVTIAYNSPLHF.

This clonotype was recorded at least ten times. This chain connects TRBV9 to TRBJ2-3; perhaps TRBD2 as D (7 bases). Per the germline V gene, CDR1 is SGDLS and CDR2 is YYNGEE. The CDR3 covers 14 residues. Deletions cut 2 bases from V and 3 bases from J, with 10 bases between. The CDR3 DNA reads TGTGCCAGCAGCGTGGCGGGGGCTACAGATACGCAGTATTTT. Its translation is CASSVAGATDTQYF.

This clonotype was observed a few times. The rearrangement joins TRBV2 to TRBJ1-1; tentative D call: TRBD1 (5 bases). Trimming took off 3 bases at V and 1 base at J, with 12 bases between the two ends. Germline CDR1 is SNHLY and CDR2 is FYNNEI. There are 15 residues in the CDR3. The CDR3 is CASSERRTGNTEAFF. The CDR3, as DNA: TGTGCCAGCAGTGAGCGCCGAACAGGGAACACTGAAGCTTTCTTT.

This clonotype occurred many times. This chain links TRBV20-1 with TRBJ2-5; 8 bases align to TRBD2. The germline V gene encodes CDR1 DFQATT and CDR2 SNEGSKA (reference sequence). CDR3 length equals 16 residues. V was clipped by 1 base and J by 0 bases; unmatched bases: 7. The CDR3 sequence: CSARGRKRGYQETQYF. DNA for the CDR3: TGCAGTGCTAGAGGGCGGAAGCGGGGGTACCAAGAGACCCAGTACTTC.

This clonotype was counted ten times or more. This rearrangement joins TRBV5-1 to TRBJ1-1; D might be TRBD1 (5 bases). Germline-derived CDR1 and CDR2 are SGHRS and YFSETQ. V lost 4 bases, J lost 6 bases, and 16 bases lay in between. The CDR3 covers 14 residues. The CDR3 spells CASSQKSGAAEAFF. DNA of the CDR3: TGCGCCAGCAGCCAGAAAAGTGGGGCAGCTGAAGCTTTCTTT.

This clonotype was detected ten times or more. The chain links TRBV5-1 to TRBJ1-1; D call uncertain. This CDR3 is built from 13 residues. The germline V and J ends were trimmed by 6 bases and 4 bases, with 13 bases remaining between them. Germline lookup yields CDR1 SGHRS and CDR2 YFSETQ. CDR3 DNA: TGCGCCAGCAACGACGGGGTTTCCACTGAAGCTTTCTTT. It translates to CASNDGVSTEAFF.

At least ten counts were recorded for this clonotype. The rearrangement links TRBV25-1 to TRBJ2-7, with D possibly called TRBD1 or TRBD2 (5 bases each). CDR3 size: 14 residues. Trimming pared 3 bases from V and 6 bases from J, leaving 15 bases between. CDR1 is MGHDK, CDR2 SYGVNS, per germline. DNA of the CDR3: TGTGCCAGCAGTGAGGGGACGGAGTCATCCGAGCAGTACTTC. Its protein product is CASSEGTESSEQYF.

The V and J genes are TRBV3-1 and TRBJ1-1; D gene unclear. V was clipped by 4 bases and J by 5 bases, with 8 bases between them. The CDR3 has 12 amino acids. From germline, CDR1 is LGHDT and CDR2 YNNKEL (reference sequence). CDR3 DNA sequence: TGTGCCAGCAGCCTACGACCAACTGAAGCTTTCTTT. Its protein product is CASSLRPTEAFF.

In this sample, this clonotype turned up many times. This chain uses TRBV20-1 with TRBJ2-7; 8 bases map to TRBD2. Germline CDR1 DFQATT, CDR2 SNEGSKA (reference sequence). Trimming cost V 1 base and J 4 bases; bases outside gene matches: 9. CDR3 size: 15 residues. The CDR3 DNA follows: TGCAGTGCTAGAGCGGGCGGGGGGAACTCATACGAGCAGTACTTC. The encoded protein is CSARAGGGNSYEQYF.

CDR3: CSARVTGNGYTF. Here the CDR3 DNA reads TGCAGTGCTAGAGTAACAGGGAATGGCTACACCTTC. The chain joins TRBV20-1 to TRBJ1-2, with D maybe TRBD1 (6 bases). This CDR3 region has 12 residues. From germline, CDR1 is DFQATT and CDR2 SNEGSKA (reference sequence). V lost 1 base and J 6 bases, leaving 9 bases between the germline ends.

This clonotype has just a few counts. The CDR3 is CASSWTPTQGTDTEAFF. The CDR3 DNA is TGTGCCAGCAGCTGGACCCCAACACAGGGCACGGACACTGAAGCTTTCTTT. The rearrangement uses TRBV5-5 and TRBJ1-1, with D possibly being TRBD1 (6 bases). The CDR3 is made up of 17 amino acids. The V gene's germline CDR1 is SGHKS and CDR2 YYEKEE (reference sequence). Trimming took off 3 bases at V and 3 bases at J, with 21 bases between the two ends.

This clonotype was counted at least ten times. The rearrangement links TRBV24-1 to TRBJ2-2; a possible D gene is TRBD2 (5 bases). The CDR3 runs 17 residues. CDR1 is KGHDR, CDR2 SFDVKD, per germline. V gave up 3 bases and J gave up 5 bases, with 18 bases separating them. CDR3 loop: CATSDPRTGGRTGELFF. The CDR3 DNA follows: TGTGCCACCAGTGATCCGAGGACTGGCGGGCGGACCGGGGAGCTGTTTTTT.

There are many counts of this clonotype. The chain links TRBV14 to TRBJ1-2, with D unclear. The CDR3 contains 13 residues. V was cut by 1 base and J by 8 bases, with 11 bases left in between. Looked up from germline, CDR1 is SGHDN and CDR2 is FVKESK. CDR3 nucleotides: TGTGCCAGCAGCCAAGTCGGCGCGAGAGGCTACACCTTC. Amino acid sequence: CASSQVGARGYTF.

Many counts were recorded for this clonotype. V gene TRBV20-1 combines with J gene TRBJ1-2; 8 nucleotides match TRBD1. Germline lookup yields CDR1 DFQATT and CDR2 SNEGSKA (reference sequence). V shed 1 base and J 6 bases; nucleotides not matched to a gene: 4. CDR3 size: 13 residues. The CDR3 reads CSARAVRGHGYTF. The CDR3 nucleotides are TGCAGTGCTAGAGCGGTCAGGGGGCATGGCTACACCTTC.

This clonotype was counted at least ten times. The gene calls are TRBV15 and TRBJ1-5; perhaps TRBD1 as D (5 bases). V lost 0 bases, J lost 0 bases, and 21 bases lay in between. CDR3 length equals 20 residues. Germline loops: CDR1 LNHNV, CDR2 YYDKDF (reference sequence). The CDR3 DNA sequence: TGTGCCACCAGCAGAGATAACGTGGCAGGGTGGTTACGTAGCAATCAGCCCCAGCATTTT. Amino acids: CATSRDNVAGWLRSNQPQHF.

This clonotype was seen at least ten times. This chain links TRBV7-9 with TRBJ2-2, with D perhaps matching TRBD1 (6 bases). Germline CDR1 is SEHNR and CDR2 is FQNEAQ (reference sequence). V lost 5 bases and J 8 bases, leaving 9 bases between the germline ends. CDR3 length: 12 residues. This CDR3 is CASSQGQGELFF. CDR3 DNA sequence: TGTGCCAGCAGCCAAGGACAGGGGGAGCTGTTTTTT.

This clonotype was counted at least ten times. The J gene is TRBJ2-3, the V gene TRBV4-1, with D possibly being TRBD2 (5 bases). The V gene lost 2 bases and the J gene lost 4 bases, with 13 bases spanning the gap. The CDR3 runs 15 residues. CDR1 and CDR2 (germline): MGHRA, YSYEKL. CDR3 DNA: TGCGCCAGCAGCCAACGCGGAGGACTTGCAGATACGCAGTATTTT. This encodes CASSQRGGLADTQYF.

This clonotype was observed many times. The DNA for the CDR3 is TGTGCCAGCAGCGATCGGACAGGGGGTGTCTATGGCTACACCTTC. Protein product: CASSDRTGGVYGYTF. The chain carries TRBV3-1 and TRBJ1-2, with 10 bases matching TRBD1. V lost 5 bases to trimming and J lost 4 bases; unmatched junction nucleotides: 7. The CDR3 loop spans 15 amino acids. Germline lookup yields CDR1 LGHDT and CDR2 YNNKEL (reference sequence).